The 20 T cell receptor beta chains in this list originate from one sample, sequenced in a study of T cell responses to AZD1222 COVID-19 vaccine. Data came from immunoSEQ multiplex PCR; TCRdb stores just in-frame clones and leaves some out. This sample has roughly 150,000 clones, with almost 95% found just once. Material: peripheral blood, obtained on day 0 of AZD1222 vaccination. All receptors derive from an adult in good health.

This clone was observed a few times. The CDR3 coding sequence is TGTGCCAGCAGCCAAGTCCTTGTTCCCGCCACAGATACGCAGTATTTT. Its protein product is CASSQVLVPATDTQYF. This chain connects TRBV3-1 (or the pseudogene TRBV3-2) to TRBJ2-3; no reliable D call. Per the germline V gene, CDR1 is LGHDT and CDR2 is YNNKEL (reference sequence). Deletions cut 1 base from V and 2 bases from J, with 13 bases between. CDR3 length: 16 residues.

This clone was found once. This chain joins TRBV12-3 or TRBV12-4 and TRBJ1-1; D possibly corresponds to TRBD1 (5 bases). V was pared by 10 bases and J by 2 bases, with 14 bases between. This CDR3 contains 13 residues. CDR3 loop: CANLLGTNTEAFF. Written as DNA, the CDR3 is TGTGCCAACCTACTTGGGACTAACACTGAAGCTTTCTTT.

The rearrangement joins TRBV4-3 to TRBJ2-6; no definite D call. The V gene's germline CDR1 is LGHNA and CDR2 YSLEER. The CDR3 extends over 17 amino acids. With 0 bases removed from V and 0 bases from J, the gap between germline ends came to 9 bases. CDR3 nucleotides: TGCGCCAGCAGCCAAGATATAAATTACTCTGGGGCCAACGTCCTGACTTTC. Encoded protein: CASSQDINYSGANVLTF.

The V call is TRBV27, the J call TRBJ2-2; D is unresolved. Germline CDR1 and CDR2: MNHEY and SMNVEV (reference sequence). The CDR3 consists of 13 residues. The germline V and J ends were trimmed by 8 bases and 1 base, with 8 bases remaining between them. CDR3 sequence: CASYSVNTGELFF. CDR3 coding DNA: TGTGCCAGCTATTCAGTGAACACCGGGGAGCTGTTTTTT.

This clone appeared once. V is TRBV5-1 and J is TRBJ2-1; no clear D gene. There are 17 residues in the CDR3. Trimming shortened V by 0 bases and J by 0 bases, and 13 bases separated the two germline ends. The germline gives CDR1 SGHRS, CDR2 YFSETQ. CDR3 DNA: TGCGCCAGCAGCTTGGCCGGAAGCCGTAGCTCCTACAATGAGCAGTTCTTC. Its protein is CASSLAGSRSSYNEQFF.

The V gene is TRBV2, the J gene TRBJ2-2; 12 bases are shared with TRBD2. Germline lookup yields CDR1 SNHLY and CDR2 FYNNEI. The CDR3 is made up of 17 amino acids. The ends lost 5 bases at V and 1 base at J; junction bases unmatched: 5. CDR3 protein: CASSILAGGQNTGELFF. The CDR3 nucleotides read TGTGCCAGCAGTATACTAGCGGGGGGCCAGAACACCGGGGAGCTGTTTTTT.

The gene calls are TRBV2 and TRBJ1-3; weak D call: TRBD1 (5 bases). V lost 7 bases and J 2 bases, leaving 9 bases between the germline ends. Germline CDR1 is SNHLY and CDR2 is FYNNEI. The CDR3 has 13 residues. CDR3 nucleotides: TGTGCCAGCAAGCAGGGCGCTGGAAACACCATATATTTT. Protein: CASKQGAGNTIYF. The complete variable domain, with remaining parts taken from reference TRBV2 and TRBJ1-3, reads EPEVTQTPSHQVTQMGQEVILRCVPISNHLYFYWYRQILGQKVEFLVSFYNNEISEKSEIFDDQFSVERPDGSNFTLKIRSTKLEDSAMYFCASKQGAGNTIYFGEGSWLTVV.

The chain joins TRBV10-3 to TRBJ1-5; D unresolved. The CDR3 length is 15 residues. Per the germline V gene, CDR1 is ENHRY and CDR2 is SYGVKD. The V gene lost 3 bases and the J gene lost 0 bases, with 9 bases spanning the gap. The CDR3 DNA follows: TGTGCCATCAGTGATCGGCAGGATAGCAATCAGCCCCAGCATTTT. Translating it yields CAISDRQDSNQPQHF.

This chain connects TRBV5-1 to TRBJ2-7, with 9 bases fitting TRBD2. The V and J ends lost 4 bases and 2 bases, in that order; junction bases with no gene match: 7. CDR1 is SGHRS, CDR2 YFSETQ, per germline. The CDR3 is made up of 15 amino acids. The CDR3 DNA sequence: TGCGCCAGCAGCCCTCGGGTAGCGGGGGCCTACGAGCAGTACTTC. Translated, it gives CASSPRVAGAYEQYF.

The chain combines TRBV18 with TRBJ1-3; TRBD1 is a possible D gene (6 bases). Trimming took off 2 bases at V and 0 bases at J, with 8 bases between the two ends. This CDR3 is built from 15 residues. Germline loops: CDR1 KGHSH, CDR2 LQKENI. CDR3 nucleotides: TGTGCCAGCTCACCAGAACAGGGCTCTGGAAACACCATATATTTT. Translation gives CASSPEQGSGNTIYF.

The V and J genes are TRBV28 and TRBJ2-7, with 8 bases fitting TRBD2. The junction had 9 bases not matched to a gene; V was cut back by 7 bases and J by 4 bases. This CDR3 comprises 14 residues. Germline CDR1 and CDR2: MDHEN and SYDVKM. The CDR3 protein is CASTIRGGLYEQYF. CDR3 nucleotide sequence: TGTGCCAGCACCATACGGGGGGGGCTTTACGAGCAGTACTTC.

Comments on this clone: The sample has other DNA sequences that encode this CDR3 too. The chain links TRBV19 to TRBJ1-2, with D perhaps matching TRBD1 (5 bases). The germline gives CDR1 LNHDA, CDR2 SQIVND (reference sequence). The ends were cut back, 5 bases at V and 4 bases at J, with 11 bases in the middle. The CDR3 totals 13 residues. The CDR3 nucleotides read TGTGCCAGTAGTCTCACCGGGGGCTATGGCTACACCTTC. It translates to CASSLTGGYGYTF.

The chain has TRBV4-3 and TRBJ1-1; no definite D call. The CDR3 sequence is 17 residues long. Trimming took off 0 bases at V and 3 bases at J, with 17 bases between the two ends. Germline lookup yields CDR1 LGHNA and CDR2 YSLEER. As DNA, the CDR3 is TGCGCCAGCAGCCAAGATCCTGACGCAACCTGGGACACTGAAGCTTTCTTT. This codes for CASSQDPDATWDTEAFF.

This chain uses TRBV3-1 (or the pseudogene TRBV3-2) with TRBJ1-5, with 9 bases that match TRBD1. V shed 5 bases, J shed 3 bases, and the junction held 5 bases outside the gene matches. CDR3 length: 15 residues. Germline V CDR1 and CDR2: LGHDT, YNNKEL (reference sequence). The CDR3 DNA sequence: TGTGCCAGCAGCTGGGGACAGGGAACCAATCAGCCCCAGCATTTT. It codes for CASSWGQGTNQPQHF.

The CDR3 nucleotides read TGTGCCAGCAGCCCCAACCAAAACTATGGCTACACCTTC. It codes for CASSPNQNYGYTF. The chain carries TRBV14 and TRBJ1-2; D not resolved. Germline V gene lookup returns CDR1 SGHDN and CDR2 FVKESK. The CDR3 is 13 residues long. V was clipped by 4 bases and J by 2 bases, with 8 bases between them.

The chain couples TRBV4-1 to TRBJ1-4, with 9 positions matching TRBD1. J was trimmed by 8 bases and V by 4 bases; bases with no gene match: 14. CDR3 length equals 17 residues. CDR1 is MGHRA and CDR2 is YSYEKL in the germline V gene. CDR3 amino acids: CASSPAPTGGEGEKLFF. The CDR3 DNA is TGCGCCAGCAGCCCGGCACCCACAGGGGGCGAAGGGGAAAAACTGTTTTTT.

The V call is TRBV7-8, the J call TRBJ2-5; D is undetermined. Germline assignment: CDR1 SGHVS and CDR2 FQNEAQ. The V and J ends lost 5 bases and 2 bases respectively, with 6 bases between them. The CDR3 runs to 12 residues. CDR3 sequence reads: CASSPTQETQYF. The CDR3 nucleotides read TGTGCCAGCAGCCCCACGCAAGAGACCCAGTACTTC.

The chain is built from TRBV9 and TRBJ2-3; a possible D gene is TRBD2 (6 bases). Looked up from germline, CDR1 is SGDLS and CDR2 is YYNGEE. Trimming left V 2 bases short and J 2 bases short, with 12 bases between. The CDR3 is 15 residues long. The CDR3 DNA sequence: TGTGCCAGCAGCGTCGCTAGCGAGCTCACAGATACGCAGTATTTT. Its protein is CASSVASELTDTQYF.

The chain joins TRBV5-4 to TRBJ1-1, with D unresolved. This CDR3 is built from 14 residues. Germline CDR1 is SGHNT and CDR2 is YYREEE (reference sequence). The ends were cut back, 5 bases at V and 6 bases at J, with 17 bases in the middle. CDR3 nucleotides: TGTGCCAGCAGGGCTGGTCAGAAGGAGGCTGAAGCTTTCTTT. It encodes CASRAGQKEAEAFF.

The chain combines TRBV6-5 with TRBJ2-3, with TRBD2 matching 9 bases. CDR1 MNHEY and CDR2 SVGAGI come from the germline V gene. The J segment lost 2 bases and the V segment lost 7 bases, leaving 4 bases of the junction unmatched. The CDR3 has 14 amino acids. The DNA of the CDR3 is TGTGCCAGCACAGCGGGGGGAAACACAGATACGCAGTATTTT. Protein product: CASTAGGNTDTQYF.